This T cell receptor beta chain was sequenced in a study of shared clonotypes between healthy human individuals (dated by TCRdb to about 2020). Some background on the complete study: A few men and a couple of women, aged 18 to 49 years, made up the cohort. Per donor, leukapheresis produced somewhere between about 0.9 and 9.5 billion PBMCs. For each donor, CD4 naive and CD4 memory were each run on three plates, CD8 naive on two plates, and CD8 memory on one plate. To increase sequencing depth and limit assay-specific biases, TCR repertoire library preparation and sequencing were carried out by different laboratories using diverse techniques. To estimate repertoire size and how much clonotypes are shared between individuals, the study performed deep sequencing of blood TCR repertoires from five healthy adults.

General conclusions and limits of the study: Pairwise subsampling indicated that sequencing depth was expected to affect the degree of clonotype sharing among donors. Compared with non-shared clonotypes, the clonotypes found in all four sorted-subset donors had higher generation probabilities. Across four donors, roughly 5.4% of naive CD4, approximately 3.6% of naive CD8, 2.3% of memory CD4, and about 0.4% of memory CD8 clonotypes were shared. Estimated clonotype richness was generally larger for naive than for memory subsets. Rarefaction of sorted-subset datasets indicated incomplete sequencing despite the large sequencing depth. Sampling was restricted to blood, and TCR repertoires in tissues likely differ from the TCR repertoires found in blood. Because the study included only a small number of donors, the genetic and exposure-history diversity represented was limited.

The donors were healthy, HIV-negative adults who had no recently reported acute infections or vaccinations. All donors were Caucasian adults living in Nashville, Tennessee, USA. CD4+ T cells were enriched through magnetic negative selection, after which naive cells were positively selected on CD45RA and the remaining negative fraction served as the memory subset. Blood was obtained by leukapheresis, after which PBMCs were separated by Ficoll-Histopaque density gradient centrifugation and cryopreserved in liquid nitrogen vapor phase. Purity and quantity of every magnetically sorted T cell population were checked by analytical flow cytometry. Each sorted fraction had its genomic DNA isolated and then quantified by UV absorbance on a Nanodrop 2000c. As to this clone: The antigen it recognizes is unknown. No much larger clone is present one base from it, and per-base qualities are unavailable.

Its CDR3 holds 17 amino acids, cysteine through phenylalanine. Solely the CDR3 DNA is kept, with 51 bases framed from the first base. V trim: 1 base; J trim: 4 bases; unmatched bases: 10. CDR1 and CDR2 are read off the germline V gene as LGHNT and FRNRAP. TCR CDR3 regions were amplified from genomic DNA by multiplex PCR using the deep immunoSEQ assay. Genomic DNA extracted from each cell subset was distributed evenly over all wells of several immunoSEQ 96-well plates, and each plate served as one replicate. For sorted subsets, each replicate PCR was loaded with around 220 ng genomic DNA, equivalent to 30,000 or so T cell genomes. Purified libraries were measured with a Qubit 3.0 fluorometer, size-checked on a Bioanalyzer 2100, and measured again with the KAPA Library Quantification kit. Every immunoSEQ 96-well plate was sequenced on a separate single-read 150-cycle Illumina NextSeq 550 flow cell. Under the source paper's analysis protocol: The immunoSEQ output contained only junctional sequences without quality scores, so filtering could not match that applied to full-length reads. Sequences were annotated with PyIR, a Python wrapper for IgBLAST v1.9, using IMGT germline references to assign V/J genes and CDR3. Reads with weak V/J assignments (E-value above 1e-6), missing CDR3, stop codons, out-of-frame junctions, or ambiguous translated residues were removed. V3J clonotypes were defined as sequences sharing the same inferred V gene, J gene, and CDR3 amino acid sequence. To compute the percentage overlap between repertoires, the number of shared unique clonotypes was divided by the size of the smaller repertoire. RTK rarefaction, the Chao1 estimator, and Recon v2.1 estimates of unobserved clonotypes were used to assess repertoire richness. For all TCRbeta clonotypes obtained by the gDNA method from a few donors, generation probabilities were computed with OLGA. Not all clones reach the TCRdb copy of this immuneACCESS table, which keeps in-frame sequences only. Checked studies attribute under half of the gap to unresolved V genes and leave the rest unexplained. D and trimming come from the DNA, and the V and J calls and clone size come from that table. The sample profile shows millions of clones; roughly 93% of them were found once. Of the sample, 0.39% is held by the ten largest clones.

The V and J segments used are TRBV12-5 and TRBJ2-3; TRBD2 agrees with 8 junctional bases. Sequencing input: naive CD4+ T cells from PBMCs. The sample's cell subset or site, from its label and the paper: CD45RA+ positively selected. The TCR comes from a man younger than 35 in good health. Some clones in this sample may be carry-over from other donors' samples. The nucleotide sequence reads TGTGCTAGTGGTTTGGGGAGCGGGAGTGTTATCTCAGATACGCAGTATTTT. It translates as CASGLGSGSVISDTQYF.